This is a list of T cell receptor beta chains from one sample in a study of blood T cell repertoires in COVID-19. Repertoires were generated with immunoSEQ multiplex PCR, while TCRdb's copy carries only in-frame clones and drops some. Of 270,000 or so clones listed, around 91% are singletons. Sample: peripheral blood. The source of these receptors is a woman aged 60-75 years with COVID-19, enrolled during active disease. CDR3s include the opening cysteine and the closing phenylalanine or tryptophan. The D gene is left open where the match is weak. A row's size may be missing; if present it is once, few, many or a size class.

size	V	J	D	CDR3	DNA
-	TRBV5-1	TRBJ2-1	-	CASSWGVSNYNEQFF	TGCGCCAGCAGCTGGGGGGTTTCGAACTACAATGAGCAGTTCTTC
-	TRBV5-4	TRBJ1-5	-	CASSSWGLDQPQHF	TGTGCCAGCAGTTCCTGGGGGCTGGATCAGCCCCAGCATTTT
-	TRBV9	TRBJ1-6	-	CASSVGQGADSPLHF	TGTGCCAGCAGCGTAGGACAAGGGGCTGATTCACCCCTCCACTTT
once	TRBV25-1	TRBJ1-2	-	CASSEYPSVYGYTF	TGTGCCAGCAGTGAATACCCCAGTGTGTATGGCTACACCTTC
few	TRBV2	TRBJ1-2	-	CASRSTGTLSGYTF	TGTGCCAGCAGGTCAACCGGGACTCTAAGTGGTTACACCTTC
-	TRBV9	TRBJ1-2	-	CASSRDYGYTF	TGTGCCAGCAGCCGGGACTACGGATACACCTTC
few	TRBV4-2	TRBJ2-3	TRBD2	CASSQTLFGGGAEDTQYF	TGTGCCAGCAGCCAAACTCTCTTTGGCGGGGGGGCCGAGGATACGCAGTATTTT
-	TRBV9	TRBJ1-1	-	CASSVVSFGTEAFF	TGTGCCAGCAGCGTAGTTAGTTTTGGCACTGAAGCTTTCTTT
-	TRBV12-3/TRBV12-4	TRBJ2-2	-	CASTVTGTGELFF	TGTGCCAGCACAGTGACTGGCACCGGGGAGCTGTTTTTT
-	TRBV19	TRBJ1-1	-	CASSIGSGTEAFF	TGTGCCAGTAGTATAGGGTCAGGGACTGAAGCTTTCTTT
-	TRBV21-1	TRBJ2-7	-	CASSKVVEGHGQYF	TGTGCCAGCAGCAAAGTGGTCGAGGGTCACGGTCAGTACTTC
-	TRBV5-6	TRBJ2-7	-	CASSLIGQKEQYF	TGTGCCAGCAGCTTGATCGGACAGAAAGAGCAGTACTTC
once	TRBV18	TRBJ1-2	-	CASSPSRQLFYTF	TGTGCCAGCTCACCAAGTAGACAGCTCTTCTACACCTTC
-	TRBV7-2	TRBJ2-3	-	CASSPGWVSIPGVQYF	TGTGCCAGCAGCCCAGGGTGGGTTAGCATCCCGGGTGTGCAGTATTTT
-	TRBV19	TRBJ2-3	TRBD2	CASSMGTTSTDTQYF	TGTGCCAGTAGTATGGGGACTACTAGCACAGATACGCAGTATTTT
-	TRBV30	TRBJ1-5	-	CAWSTSWESNQPQHF	TGTGCCTGGAGTACAAGCTGGGAGAGCAATCAGCCCCAGCATTTT
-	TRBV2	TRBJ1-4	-	CASSELSAVNEKLFF	TGTGCCAGCAGTGAATTGAGCGCCGTTAATGAAAAACTGTTTTTT
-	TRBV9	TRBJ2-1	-	CASSVGGGRGINEQFF	TGTGCCAGCAGCGTAGGGGGCGGCAGGGGTATCAATGAGCAGTTCTTC
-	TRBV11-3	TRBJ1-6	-	CASSLESHVWEVYNSSYNSPLHF	TGTGCCAGCAGCTTAGAGAGTCATGTTTGGGAGGTATACAATAGCTCCTATAATTCACCCCTCCACTTT
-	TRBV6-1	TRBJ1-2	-	CASSETRQTAYGYTF	TGTGCCAGCAGTGAAACCCGACAGACCGCCTATGGCTACACCTTC
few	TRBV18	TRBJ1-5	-	CASSKAQSSNQPQHF	TGTGCCAGCTCAAAGGCACAGAGTAGCAATCAGCCCCAGCATTTT
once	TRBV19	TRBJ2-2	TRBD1	CASSRTRGLSGELFF	TGTGCCAGTAGTAGGACCAGGGGGCTTTCTGGGGAGCTGTTTTTT
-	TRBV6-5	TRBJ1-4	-	CASNSPFGEKLFF	TGTGCCAGCAATAGTCCCTTTGGTGAAAAACTGTTTTTT
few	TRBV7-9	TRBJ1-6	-	CASTSDTRNSPLHF	TGTGCCAGCACCTCCGACACCCGTAATTCACCCCTCCACTTT
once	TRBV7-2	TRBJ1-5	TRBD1	CASSPGQGGGNQPQHF	TGTGCCAGCAGCCCTGGACAGGGGGGCGGCAATCAGCCCCAGCATTTT
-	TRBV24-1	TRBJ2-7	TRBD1	CATTVIPGQGVYEQYF	TGTGCCACTACAGTGATCCCCGGACAGGGTGTCTACGAGCAGTACTTC
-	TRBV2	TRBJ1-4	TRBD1	CASSLQGGTTNEKLFF	TGTGCCAGCAGCCTACAGGGGGGTACAACTAATGAAAAACTGTTTTTT
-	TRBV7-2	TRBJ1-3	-	CASSLDPYSGNTIYF	TGTGCCAGCAGCCTCGATCCCTACTCTGGAAACACCATATATTTT
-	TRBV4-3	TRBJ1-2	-	CASSYGGAMGYGYTF	TGCGCCAGCAGTTATGGAGGGGCAATGGGCTATGGCTACACCTTC
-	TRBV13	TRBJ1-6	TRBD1	CASSLTGAGSPLHF	TGTGCCAGCAGCTTAACAGGGGCTGGTTCACCCCTCCACTTT
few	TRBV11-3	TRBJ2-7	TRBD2	CASSLFSPAAGSYEQYF	TGTGCCAGCAGCCTCTTCAGTCCCGCAGCGGGGAGCTACGAGCAGTACTTC
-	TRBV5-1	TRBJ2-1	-	CASSLARNNEQFF	TGCGCCAGCAGCTTGGCCAGGAACAATGAGCAGTTCTTC
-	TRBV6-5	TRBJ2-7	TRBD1	CASSYPSGTGYEQYF	TGTGCCAGCAGTTATCCCTCCGGGACAGGGTACGAGCAGTACTTC
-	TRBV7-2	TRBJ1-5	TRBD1	CASSLQGAEQPQHF	TGTGCCAGCAGTTTGCAGGGGGCCGAGCAGCCCCAGCATTTT
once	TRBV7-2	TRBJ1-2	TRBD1	CASSLPIREDRAGYGYTF	TGTGCCAGCAGCTTACCCATACGAGAGGACAGGGCGGGCTATGGCTACACCTTC
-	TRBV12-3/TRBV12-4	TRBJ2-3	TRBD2	CASSQGLGDTQYF	TGTGCCAGCAGCCAGGGACTAGGAGATACGCAGTATTTT
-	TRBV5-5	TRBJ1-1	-	CASRREGSSPNRAFF	TGTGCCAGCAGAAGGGAGGGAAGCTCCCCGAATAGAGCTTTCTTT
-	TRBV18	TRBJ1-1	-	CASSPLVVGGTEAFF	TGTGCCAGCTCACCACTCGTAGTTGGAGGCACTGAAGCTTTCTTT
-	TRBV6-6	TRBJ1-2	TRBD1	CASSRQGPYGYTF	TGTGCCAGCAGCCGACAGGGTCCCTATGGCTACACCTTC
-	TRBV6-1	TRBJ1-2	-	CASSGVDRTANYGYTF	TGTGCCAGCAGTGGGGTCGACAGGACAGCTAACTATGGCTACACCTTC
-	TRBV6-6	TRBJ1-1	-	CASNQVGAEAFF	TGTGCCAGCAATCAGGTTGGCGCTGAAGCTTTCTTT
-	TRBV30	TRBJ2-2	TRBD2	CAWSVRGGNTGELFF	TGTGCCTGGAGTGTCCGGGGGGGGAACACCGGGGAGCTGTTTTTT
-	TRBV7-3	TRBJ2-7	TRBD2	CASSPGVAGAHEQYF	TGTGCCAGCAGCCCGGGAGTAGCGGGGGCCCACGAGCAGTACTTC
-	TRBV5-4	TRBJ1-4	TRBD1	CASSLGQGAVGSAKLFF	TGTGCCAGCAGCCTGGGGCAGGGGGCGGTCGGGTCTGCAAAACTGTTTTTT
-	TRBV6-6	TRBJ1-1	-	CASSSGDIPENTEAFF	TGTGCCAGCAGTTCCGGGGACATTCCTGAGAACACTGAAGCTTTCTTT
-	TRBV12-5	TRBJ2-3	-	CASGLGTNTDTQYF	TGTGCTAGTGGTTTGGGGACTAACACAGATACGCAGTATTTT
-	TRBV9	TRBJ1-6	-	CASSGVGSSPLHF	TGTGCCAGCAGCGGAGTCGGGAGTTCACCCCTCCACTTT
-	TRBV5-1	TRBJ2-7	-	CASSAVSYEQYF	TGCGCCAGCAGCGCAGTATCCTACGAGCAGTACTTC
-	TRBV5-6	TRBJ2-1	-	CASSLGRGEQFF	TGTGCCAGCAGCTTGGGGAGGGGTGAGCAGTTCTTC
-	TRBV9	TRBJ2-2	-	CASSLRGDYNTGELFF	TGTGCCAGCAGCCTCAGGGGTGACTATAACACCGGGGAGCTGTTTTTT
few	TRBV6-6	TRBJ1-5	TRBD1	CASKETGDNQPQHF	TGTGCCAGCAAAGAGACAGGGGACAATCAGCCCCAGCATTTT
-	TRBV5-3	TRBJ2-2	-	CARSLAAGSMRHRGAVF	TGTGCCAGAAGCTTGGCCGCCGGGAGCATGCGACACCGGGGAGCTGTTTTT
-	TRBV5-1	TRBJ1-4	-	CASRQDPTNEKLFF	TGCGCCAGCAGACAGGATCCAACTAATGAAAAACTGTTTTTT
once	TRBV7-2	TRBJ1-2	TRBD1	CASSLMAPGQENGYGYTF	TGTGCCAGCAGCTTAATGGCCCCGGGACAGGAAAATGGTTATGGCTACACCTTC